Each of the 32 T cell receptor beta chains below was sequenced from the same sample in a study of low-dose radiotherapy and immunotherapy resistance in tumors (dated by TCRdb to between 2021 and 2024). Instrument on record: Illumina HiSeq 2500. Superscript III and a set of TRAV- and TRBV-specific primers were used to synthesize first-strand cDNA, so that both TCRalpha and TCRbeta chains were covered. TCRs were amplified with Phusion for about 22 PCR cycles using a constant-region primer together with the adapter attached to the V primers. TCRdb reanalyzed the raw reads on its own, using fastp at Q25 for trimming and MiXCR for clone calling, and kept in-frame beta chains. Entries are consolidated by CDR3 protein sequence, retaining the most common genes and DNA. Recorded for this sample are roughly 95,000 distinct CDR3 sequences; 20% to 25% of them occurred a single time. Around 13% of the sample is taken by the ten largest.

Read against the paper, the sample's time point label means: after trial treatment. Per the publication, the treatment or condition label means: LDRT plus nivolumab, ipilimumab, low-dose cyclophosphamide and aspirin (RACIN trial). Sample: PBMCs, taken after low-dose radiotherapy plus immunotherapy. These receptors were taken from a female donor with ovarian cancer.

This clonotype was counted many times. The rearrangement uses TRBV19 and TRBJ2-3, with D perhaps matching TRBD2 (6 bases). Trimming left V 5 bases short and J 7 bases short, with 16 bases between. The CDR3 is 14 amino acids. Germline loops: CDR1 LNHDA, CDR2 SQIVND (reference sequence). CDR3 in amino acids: CASSGAGTTHTQYF. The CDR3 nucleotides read TGTGCCAGTAGTGGGGCGGGAACTACGCATACGCAGTATTTT.

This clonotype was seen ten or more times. CDR3 sequence reads: CASSSRQRTNEKLFF. DNA for the CDR3: TGTGCCAGCAGCTCAAGACAGCGAACTAATGAAAAACTGTTTTTT. This sequence joins TRBV11-2 and TRBJ1-4; a possible D gene is TRBD1 (5 bases). The V gene lost 4 bases and the J gene lost 1 base, with 10 bases spanning the gap. Germline-derived CDR1 and CDR2 are SGHAT and FQNNGV. The CDR3 has 15 amino acids.

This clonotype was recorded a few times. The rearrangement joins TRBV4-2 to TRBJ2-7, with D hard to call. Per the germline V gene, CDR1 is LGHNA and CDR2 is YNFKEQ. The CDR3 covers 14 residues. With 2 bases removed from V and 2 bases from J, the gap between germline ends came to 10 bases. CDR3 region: CASSQLAGTYEQYF. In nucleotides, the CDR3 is TGTGCCAGCAGCCAATTGGCCGGTACCTACGAGCAGTACTTC.

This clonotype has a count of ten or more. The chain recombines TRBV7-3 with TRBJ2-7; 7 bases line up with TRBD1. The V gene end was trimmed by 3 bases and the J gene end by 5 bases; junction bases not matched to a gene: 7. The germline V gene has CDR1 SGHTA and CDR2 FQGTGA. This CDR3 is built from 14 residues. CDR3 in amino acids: CASSLEGGFHEQYF. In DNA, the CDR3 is TGTGCCAGCAGCTTGGAAGGGGGCTTTCACGAGCAGTACTTC.

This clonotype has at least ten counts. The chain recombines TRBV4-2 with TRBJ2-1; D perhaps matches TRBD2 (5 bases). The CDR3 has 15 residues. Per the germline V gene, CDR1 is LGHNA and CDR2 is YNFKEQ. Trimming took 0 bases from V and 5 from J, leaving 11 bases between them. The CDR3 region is CASSQDEGLNNEQFF. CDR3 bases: TGTGCCAGCAGCCAAGATGAGGGATTGAACAATGAGCAGTTCTTC.

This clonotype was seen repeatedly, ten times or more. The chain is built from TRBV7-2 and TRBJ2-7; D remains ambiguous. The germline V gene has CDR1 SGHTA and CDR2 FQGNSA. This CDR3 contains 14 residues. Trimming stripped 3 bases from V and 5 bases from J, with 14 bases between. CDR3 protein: CASSLLGTVHEQYF. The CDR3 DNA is TGTGCCAGCAGCTTGTTAGGAACGGTCCACGAGCAGTACTTC.

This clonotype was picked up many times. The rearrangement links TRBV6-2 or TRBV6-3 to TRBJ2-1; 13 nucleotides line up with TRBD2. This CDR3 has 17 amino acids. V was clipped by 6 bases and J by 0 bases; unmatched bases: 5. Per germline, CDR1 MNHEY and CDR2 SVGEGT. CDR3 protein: CASRGLAGFSSYNEQFF. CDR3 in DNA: TGTGCCAGCAGGGGACTAGCGGGATTCTCCTCCTACAATGAGCAGTTCTTC.

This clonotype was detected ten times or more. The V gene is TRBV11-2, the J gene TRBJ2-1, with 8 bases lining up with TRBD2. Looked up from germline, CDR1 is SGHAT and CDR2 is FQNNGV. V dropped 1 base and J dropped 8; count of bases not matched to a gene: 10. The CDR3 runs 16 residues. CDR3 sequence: CASSLVFSGALHEQFF. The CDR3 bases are TGTGCCAGCAGCTTAGTTTTTAGCGGGGCCCTCCATGAGCAGTTCTTC.

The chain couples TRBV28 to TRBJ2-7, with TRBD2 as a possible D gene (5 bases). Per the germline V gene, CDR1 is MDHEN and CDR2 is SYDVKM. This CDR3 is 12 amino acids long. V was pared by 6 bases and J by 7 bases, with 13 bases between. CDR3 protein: CASSNTRGEQYF. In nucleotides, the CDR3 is TGTGCCAGCAGCAACACCCGAGGGGAGCAGTACTTC. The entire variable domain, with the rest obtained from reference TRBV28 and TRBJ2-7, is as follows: DVKVTQSSRYLVKRTGEKVFLECVQDMDHENMFWYRQDPGLGLRLIYFSYDVKMKEKGDIPEGYSVSREKKERFSLILESASTNQTSMYLCASSNTRGEQYFGPGTRLTVT.

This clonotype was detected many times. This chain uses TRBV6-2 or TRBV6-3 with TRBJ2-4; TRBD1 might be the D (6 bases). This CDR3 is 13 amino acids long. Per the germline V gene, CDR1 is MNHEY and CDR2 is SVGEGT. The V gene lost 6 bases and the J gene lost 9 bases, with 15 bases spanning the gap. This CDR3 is CASRIDRQGIQYF. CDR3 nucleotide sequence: TGTGCCAGCAGGATAGACAGGCAGGGCATTCAGTACTTC.

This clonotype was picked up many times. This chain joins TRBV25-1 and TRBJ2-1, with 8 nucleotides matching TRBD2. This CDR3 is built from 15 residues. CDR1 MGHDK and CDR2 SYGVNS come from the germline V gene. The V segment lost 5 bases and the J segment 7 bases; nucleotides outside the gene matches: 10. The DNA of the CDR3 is TGTGCCAGCAGTACAGAGGGACTAGTAGGGAATGAGCAGTTCTTC. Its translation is CASSTEGLVGNEQFF.

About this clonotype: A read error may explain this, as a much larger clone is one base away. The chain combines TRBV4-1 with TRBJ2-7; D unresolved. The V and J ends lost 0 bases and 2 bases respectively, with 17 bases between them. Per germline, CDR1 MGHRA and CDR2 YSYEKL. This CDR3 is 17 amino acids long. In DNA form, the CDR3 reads TGCGCCAGCAGCCAAGATAAGGACGACGCCAGAGCCTACGAGCAGTACTTC. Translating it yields CASSQDKDDARAYEQYF.

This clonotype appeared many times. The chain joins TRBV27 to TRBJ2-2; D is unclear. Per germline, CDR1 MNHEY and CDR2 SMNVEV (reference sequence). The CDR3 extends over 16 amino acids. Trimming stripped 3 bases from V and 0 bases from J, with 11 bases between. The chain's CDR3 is CASSFPDHTNTGELFF. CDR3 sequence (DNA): TGTGCCAGCAGTTTCCCGGACCATACGAACACCGGGGAGCTGTTTTTT.

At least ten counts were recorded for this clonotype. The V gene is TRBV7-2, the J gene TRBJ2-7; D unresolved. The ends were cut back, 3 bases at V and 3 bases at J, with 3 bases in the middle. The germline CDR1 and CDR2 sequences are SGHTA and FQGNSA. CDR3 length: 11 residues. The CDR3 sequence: CASSLLYEQYF. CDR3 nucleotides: TGTGCCAGCAGCTTGCTCTACGAGCAGTACTTC.

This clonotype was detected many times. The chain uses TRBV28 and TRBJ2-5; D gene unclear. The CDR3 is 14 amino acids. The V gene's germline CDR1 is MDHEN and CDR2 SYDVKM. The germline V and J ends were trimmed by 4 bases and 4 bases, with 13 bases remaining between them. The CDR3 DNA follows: TGTGCCAGCAGTTCCCCTATAACCAGAGAGACCCAGTACTTC. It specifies CASSSPITRETQYF.

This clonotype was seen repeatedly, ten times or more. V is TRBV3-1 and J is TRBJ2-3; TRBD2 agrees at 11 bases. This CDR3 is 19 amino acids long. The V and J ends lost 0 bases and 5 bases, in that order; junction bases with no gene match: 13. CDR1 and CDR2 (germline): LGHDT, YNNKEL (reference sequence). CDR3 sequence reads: CASSQENPRLAGSVDTQYF. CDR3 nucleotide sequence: TGTGCCAGCAGCCAAGAGAACCCTCGACTAGCGGGATCTGTAGATACGCAGTATTTT.

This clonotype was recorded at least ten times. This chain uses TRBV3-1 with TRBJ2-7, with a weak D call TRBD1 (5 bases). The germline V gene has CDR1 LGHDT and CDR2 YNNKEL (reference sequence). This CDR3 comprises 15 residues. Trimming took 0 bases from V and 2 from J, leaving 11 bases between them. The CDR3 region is CASSQEWGEAYEQYF. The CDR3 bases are TGTGCCAGCAGCCAAGAATGGGGCGAAGCCTACGAGCAGTACTTC.

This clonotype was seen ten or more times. CDR3 protein: CASSRRSGSYNEQFF. For the CDR3, the DNA is TGTGCCAGCAGCCGACGTAGCGGGTCCTACAATGAGCAGTTCTTC. The chain employs TRBV14 and TRBJ2-1, with 7 bases matching TRBD2. Germline trimming cut 4 bases from V and 1 base from J; bases unmatched to any gene: 4. Germline CDR1 and CDR2: SGHDN and FVKESK. The CDR3 is made up of 15 amino acids.

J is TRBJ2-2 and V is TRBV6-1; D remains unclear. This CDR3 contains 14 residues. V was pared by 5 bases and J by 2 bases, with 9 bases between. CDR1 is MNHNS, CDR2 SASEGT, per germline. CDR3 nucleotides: TGTGCCAGCAGTTACACGGCTAACACCGGGGAGCTGTTTTTT. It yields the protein CASSYTANTGELFF.

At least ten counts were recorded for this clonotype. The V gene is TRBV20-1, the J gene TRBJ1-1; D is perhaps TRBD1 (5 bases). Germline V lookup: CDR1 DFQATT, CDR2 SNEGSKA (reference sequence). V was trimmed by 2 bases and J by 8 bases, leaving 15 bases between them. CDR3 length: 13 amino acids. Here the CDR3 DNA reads TGCAGTGCTAGACTTTTTTCCGGGACGGAAGCTTTCTTT. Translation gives CSARLFSGTEAFF.

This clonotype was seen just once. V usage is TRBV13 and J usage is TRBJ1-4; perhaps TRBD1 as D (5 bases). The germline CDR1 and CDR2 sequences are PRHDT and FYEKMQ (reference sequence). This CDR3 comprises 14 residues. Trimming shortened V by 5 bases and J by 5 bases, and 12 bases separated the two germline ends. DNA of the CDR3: TGTGCCAGCAGCCCAACAAGGGGAAATGAAAAACTGTTTTTT. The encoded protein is CASSPTRGNEKLFF.

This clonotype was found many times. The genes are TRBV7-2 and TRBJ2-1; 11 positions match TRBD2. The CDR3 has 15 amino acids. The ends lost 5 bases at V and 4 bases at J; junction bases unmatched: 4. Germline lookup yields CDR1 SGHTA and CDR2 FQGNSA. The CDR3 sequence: CASSRGLAGYNEQFF. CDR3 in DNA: TGTGCCAGCAGCCGCGGACTAGCGGGTTACAATGAGCAGTTCTTC. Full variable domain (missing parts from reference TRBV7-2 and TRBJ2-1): GAGVSQSPSNKVTEKGKDVELRCDPISGHTALYWYRQSLGQGLEFLIYFQGNSAPDKSGLPSDRFSAERTGGSVSTLTIQRTQQEDSAVYLCASSRGLAGYNEQFFGPGTRLTVL.

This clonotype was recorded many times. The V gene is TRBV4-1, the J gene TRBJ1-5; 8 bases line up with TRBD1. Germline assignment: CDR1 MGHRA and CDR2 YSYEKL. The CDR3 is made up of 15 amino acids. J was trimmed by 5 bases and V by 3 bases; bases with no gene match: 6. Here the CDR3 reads CASSHYGQGDQPQHF. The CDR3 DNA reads TGCGCCAGCAGCCACTACGGACAGGGAGATCAGCCCCAGCATTTT.

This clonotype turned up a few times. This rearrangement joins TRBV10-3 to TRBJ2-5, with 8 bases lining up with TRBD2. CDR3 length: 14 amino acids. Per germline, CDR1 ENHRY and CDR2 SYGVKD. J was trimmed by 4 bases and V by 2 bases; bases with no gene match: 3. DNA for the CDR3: TGTGCCATCAGTGAGCCGGGGGGGATAGAGACCCAGTACTTC. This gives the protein CAISEPGGIETQYF.

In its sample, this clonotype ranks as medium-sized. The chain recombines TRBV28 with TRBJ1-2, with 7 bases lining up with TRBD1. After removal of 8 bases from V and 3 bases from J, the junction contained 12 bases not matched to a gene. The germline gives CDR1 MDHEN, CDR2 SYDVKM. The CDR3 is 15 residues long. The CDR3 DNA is TGTGCCAGCGACTCCCCGGGCAGGGGGGACTATGGCTACACCTTC. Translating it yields CASDSPGRGDYGYTF.

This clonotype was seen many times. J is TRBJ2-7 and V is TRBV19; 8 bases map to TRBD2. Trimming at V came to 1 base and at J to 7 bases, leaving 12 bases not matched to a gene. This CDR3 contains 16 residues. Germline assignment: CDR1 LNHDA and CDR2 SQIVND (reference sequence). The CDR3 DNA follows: TGTGCCAGTAGTATAGCCCCGGGACTAGAGCCCAGGGAGCAGTACTTC. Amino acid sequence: CASSIAPGLEPREQYF.

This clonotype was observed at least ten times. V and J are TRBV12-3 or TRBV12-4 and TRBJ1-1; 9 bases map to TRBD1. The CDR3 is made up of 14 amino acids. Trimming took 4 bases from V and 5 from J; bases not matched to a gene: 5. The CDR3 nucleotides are TGTGCCAGCAGTTGGGGACAGGGCGGGACTGAAGCTTTCTTT. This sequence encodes CASSWGQGGTEAFF.

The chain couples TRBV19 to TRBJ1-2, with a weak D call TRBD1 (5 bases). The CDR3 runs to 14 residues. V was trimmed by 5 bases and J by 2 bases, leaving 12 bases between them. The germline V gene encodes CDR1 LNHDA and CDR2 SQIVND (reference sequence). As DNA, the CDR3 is TGTGCCAGTAGTGCCCCCGGGACCAACTATGGCTACACCTTC. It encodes CASSAPGTNYGYTF. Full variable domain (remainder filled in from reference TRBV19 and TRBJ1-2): DGGITQSPKYLFRKEGQNVTLSCEQNLNHDAMYWYRQDPGQGLRLIYYSQIVNDFQKGDIAEGYSVSREKKESFPLTVTSAQKNPTAFYLCASSAPGTNYGYTFGSGTRLTVV.

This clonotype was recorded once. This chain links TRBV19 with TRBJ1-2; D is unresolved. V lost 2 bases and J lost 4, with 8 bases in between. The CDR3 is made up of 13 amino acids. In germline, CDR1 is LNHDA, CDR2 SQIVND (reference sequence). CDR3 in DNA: TGTGCCAGTAGTATACCAGGACCCTATGGCTACACCTTC. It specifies CASSIPGPYGYTF. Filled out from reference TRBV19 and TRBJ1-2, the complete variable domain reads DGGITQSPKYLFRKEGQNVTLSCEQNLNHDAMYWYRQDPGQGLRLIYYSQIVNDFQKGDIAEGYSVSREKKESFPLTVTSAQKNPTAFYLCASSIPGPYGYTFGSGTRLTVV.

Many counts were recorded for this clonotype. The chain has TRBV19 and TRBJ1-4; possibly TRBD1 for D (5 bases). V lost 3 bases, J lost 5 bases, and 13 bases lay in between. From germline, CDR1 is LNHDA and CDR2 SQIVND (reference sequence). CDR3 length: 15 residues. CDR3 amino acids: CASSITGHINEKLFF. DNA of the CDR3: TGTGCCAGTAGTATTACCGGACACATCAATGAAAAACTGTTTTTT.

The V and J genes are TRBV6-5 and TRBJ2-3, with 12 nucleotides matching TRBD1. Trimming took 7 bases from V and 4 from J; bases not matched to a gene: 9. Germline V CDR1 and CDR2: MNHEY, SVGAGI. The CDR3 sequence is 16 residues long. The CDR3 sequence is CASNSRDRGQSDTQYF. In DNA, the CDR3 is TGTGCCAGCAACAGCCGGGACAGGGGGCAATCAGATACGCAGTATTTT.

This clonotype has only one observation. The CDR3 is CASSPPGEQYF. The DNA of the CDR3 is TGTGCCAGCAGCCCTCCGGGGGAGCAGTACTTC. The rearrangement uses TRBV5-5 and TRBJ2-7; tentatively, D is TRBD2 (5 bases). CDR3 size: 11 residues. V was shortened by 4 bases and J by 7 bases, with 9 bases between the two germline ends. Germline CDR1 reads SGHKS; CDR2 reads YYEKEE (reference sequence).